These T cell receptor beta chains were read from a single sample in a study of blood T cells in healthy people across ages. TCRdb fed the 5' RACE reads into MiXCR, producing one record per CDR3 protein. The table lists about 1.8 million distinct CDR3 sequences, roughly 50% of them singletons. Sequenced: blood. The source is a woman aged 40 to 55 in good health. CDR3s include the opening cysteine and the closing phenylalanine or tryptophan. A D gene is named only where the DNA matches it firmly. Clone size, where shown, is once, few, many, or a class for clones that have expanded.

>NA|NA|TRBJ2-5|TRBV5-5
TGTGCCAGCAGCTGGTTGGAGACCCAGTACTTC
CASSWLETQYF
>NA|once|TRBJ2-3|TRBV7-2
TGTGCCAGCAGCTTAGGAACTAGCCCTCCAGATACGCAGTATTTT
CASSLGTSPPDTQYF
>NA|NA|TRBJ1-2|TRBV7-2
TGTGCCAGCAGCTTAGGCCTCGTTCCAGGTTATGGCTACACCTTC
CASSLGLVPGYGYTF
>NA|NA|TRBJ1-5|TRBV2
TGTGCCAGCAGCGGGACAAATGGCTTGCCCCAGCATTTT
CASSGTNGLPQHF
>TRBD1|NA|TRBJ2-1|TRBV9
TGTGCCAGCAGCGTAGGGGGGTTCCAGGGGGACAATGAGCAGTTCTTC
CASSVGGFQGDNEQFF
>TRBD1|once|TRBJ1-3|TRBV27
TGTGCCAGCAGACCGGGACAGGGGGCTGGAAACGCCATATATTTT
CASRPGQGAGNAIYF
>NA|NA|TRBJ2-6|TRBV11-2
TGTGCCAGCAGCTTACGGACACCGAGCTCTGGGGCCAACGTCCTGACTTTC
CASSLRTPSSGANVLTF
>NA|NA|TRBJ2-7|TRBV18
TGTGCCAGCTCACCAGGGGAGCGCCACGAGCAGTACTTC
CASSPGERHEQYF
>TRBD1|NA|TRBJ1-4|TRBV6-5
TGTGCCAGCAGTTACGAGGGGGCAGGAAAACTGTTTTTT
CASSYEGAGKLFF
>TRBD1|NA|TRBJ1-2|TRBV6-5
TGTGCCAGCAGGAGACAGGACAGGGTGGCTGGCTACACCTTC
CASRRQDRVAGYTF
>TRBD2|few|TRBJ2-5|TRBV15
TGTGCCACCAGCATGACTAGCGGGGGACCGCAAGAGACCCAGTACTTC
CATSMTSGGPQETQYF
>NA|NA|TRBJ2-7|TRBV6-5
TGTACCAGCAGTAATCCCTACGAGCAGTACTTC
CTSSNPYEQYF
>TRBD1|NA|TRBJ2-1|TRBV7-2
TGTGCCAGCAGCGGGACAGTAGACAATGAGCAGTTCTTC
CASSGTVDNEQFF
>TRBD2|few|TRBJ2-3|TRBV20-1
TGCAGTGCTGGGGTCCTAAGCGGGGAACCCACAGATACGCAGTATTTT
CSAGVLSGEPTDTQYF
>TRBD2|NA|TRBJ2-1|TRBV6-2/TRBV6-3
TGTGCCAGCAGTTACCACCTGCGGGGGGGACCCTACAATGAGCAGTTCTTC
CASSYHLRGGPYNEQFF
>NA|few|TRBJ2-5|TRBV20-1
TGCAGTGCTGAACAGAGTCAAGAGACCCAGTACTTC
CSAEQSQETQYF
>TRBD1|NA|TRBJ2-3|TRBV5-1
TGCGCCAGCAGCTTGTCCGGGACAGGGTGGGACACAGATACGCAGTATTTT
CASSLSGTGWDTDTQYF
>NA|NA|TRBJ2-1|TRBV28
TGTGCCAGCCACGTGGGGACCCCGAGGGATGAGCAGTTCTTC
CASHVGTPRDEQFF
>NA|NA|TRBJ1-1|TRBV4-1
TGCGCCAGCAGCCGACAGGATTCGAACACTGAAGCTTTCTTT
CASSRQDSNTEAFF
>NA|NA|TRBJ1-4|TRBV4-2
TGTGCCAGCAGCCGTGAGGGGGGCAATTTCGAAAAACTGTTTTTT
CASSREGGNFEKLFF
>NA|few|TRBJ1-5|TRBV12-3/TRBV12-4
TGTGCCAGCAGTTTAGGGGGGCGGGGGCAGCCCCAGCATTTT
CASSLGGRGQPQHF
>NA|NA|TRBJ2-1|TRBV5-1
TGCGCCAGCAGCTTGCTATCGACTGACGTGGTAACCAATGAGCAGTTCTTC
CASSLLSTDVVTNEQFF
>NA|NA|TRBJ1-2|TRBV19
TGTGCCAGTAGTATTTCAGCATATGGCTACACCTTC
CASSISAYGYTF
>NA|NA|TRBJ1-4|TRBV6-2/TRBV6-3
TGTGCCAGCAGGCAGACTTCAACCGAAAAACTGTTTTTT
CASRQTSTEKLFF
>TRBD2|NA|TRBJ2-5|TRBV4-1
TGCGCCAGCAGCCAAGAGGGGACTAGCGTCGAGACCCAGTACTTC
CASSQEGTSVETQYF
>TRBD2|few|TRBJ2-1|TRBV5-1
TGCGCCAGCAGCTCCCAAGCGGGGGCCCTACCAGAGGAGCAGTTCTTC
CASSSQAGALPEEQFF
>NA|NA|TRBJ2-1|TRBV9
TGTGCCAGCAGCGCCGGACAGTTCTCCTACAATGAGCAGCTCTTC
CASSAGQFSYNEQLF
>NA|NA|TRBJ2-5|TRBV12-3/TRBV12-4
TGTGCCAGCAGTTTTGAGGGGTTGCAGACCCAGTACTTC
CASSFEGLQTQYF
>NA|NA|TRBJ1-2|TRBV7-2
TGTGCCAGCAGCTTAGTGAGGGGGATCGGCTACACCTTC
CASSLVRGIGYTF
>TRBD1|few|TRBJ2-5|TRBV20-1
TGCAGTGCCGACAGGGGGCTTGAGACCCAGTACTTC
CSADRGLETQYF
>TRBD1|NA|TRBJ2-3|TRBV5-1
TGCGCCAGCAGCAACCGGACAGGGGGCCCAGATACGCAGTATTTT
CASSNRTGGPDTQYF
>NA|few|TRBJ2-7|TRBV4-1
TGCGCCAGCAGCCAAGTCCGGACAGACCGGACCTACGAGCAGTACTTC
CASSQVRTDRTYEQYF
>NA|few|TRBJ2-1|TRBV7-9
TGTGCCAGCAGCGTTCATGTGGCGGGGCCCCCCTACAATGAGCAGTTCTTC
CASSVHVAGPPYNEQFF
>NA|NA|TRBJ2-7|TRBV28
TGTGCCAGCAGTTTAACATCCAGGACTGCCTACGAGCAGTACTTC
CASSLTSRTAYEQYF
>TRBD2|few|TRBJ2-7|TRBV20-1
TGCAGTGCCATGGGCCTAGCGGGCGGGATTTTTCACGAGCAGTACTTC
CSAMGLAGGIFHEQYF
>NA|few|TRBJ2-1|TRBV7-2
TGTGCCAGCAGCTCCTTGACTAGCAATGAGCAGTTCTTC
CASSSLTSNEQFF